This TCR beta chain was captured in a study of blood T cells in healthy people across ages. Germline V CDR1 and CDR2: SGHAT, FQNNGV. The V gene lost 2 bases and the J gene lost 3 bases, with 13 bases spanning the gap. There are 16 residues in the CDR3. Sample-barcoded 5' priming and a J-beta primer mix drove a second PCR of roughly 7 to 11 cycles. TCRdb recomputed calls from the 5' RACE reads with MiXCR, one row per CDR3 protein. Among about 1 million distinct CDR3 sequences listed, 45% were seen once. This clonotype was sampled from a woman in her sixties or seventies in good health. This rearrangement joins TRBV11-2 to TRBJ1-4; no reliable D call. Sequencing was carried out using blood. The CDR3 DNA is TGTGCCAGCAGCTTATACTACGGTAACCCTAATGAAAAACTGTTTTTT. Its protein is CASSLYYGNPNEKLFF.